This T cell receptor (beta chain) was documented in a study of CD8 T cells in Susac syndrome. Per germline, CDR1 DFQATT and CDR2 SNEGSKA (reference sequence). This CDR3 contains 13 residues. Unmatched junction bases numbered 2, after V lost 5 bases and J lost 0 bases. Random-hexamer reverse transcription was applied to roughly 0.5 to 1 ug RNA. TCRdb reprocessed the immunoSEQ multiplex PCR reads via MiXCR and lists one record per CDR3 protein. Of under 150,000 distinct CDR3 sequences listed, less than 95% are singletons. V usage is TRBV20-1 and J usage is TRBJ1-1, with TRBD1 identical over 8 bases. The TCR was taken from a human donor with multiple sclerosis. Sequencing was carried out using CD4+ T cells from PBMCs. CDR3 sequence reads: CSAQDRVNTEAFF. CDR3 nucleotides: TGCAGTGCTCAGGACAGGGTGAACACTGAAGCTTTCTTT.